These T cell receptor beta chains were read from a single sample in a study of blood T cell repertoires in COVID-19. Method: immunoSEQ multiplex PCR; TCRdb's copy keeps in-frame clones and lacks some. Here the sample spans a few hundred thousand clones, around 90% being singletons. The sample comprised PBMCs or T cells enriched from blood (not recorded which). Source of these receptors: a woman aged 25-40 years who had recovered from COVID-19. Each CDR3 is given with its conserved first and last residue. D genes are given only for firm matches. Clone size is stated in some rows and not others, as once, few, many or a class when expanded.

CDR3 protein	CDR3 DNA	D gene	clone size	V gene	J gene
CASSSTRRNNEQYF	TGTGCCAGCAGCTCGACTAGGCGTAACAACGAGCAGTACTTC	NA	NA	TRBV7-2	TRBJ2-7
CSVEDLGTGNTGELFF	TGCAGCGTTGAAGATCTAGGGACAGGGAACACCGGGGAGCTGTTTTTT	TRBD1	NA	TRBV29-1	TRBJ2-2
CASSLGAGRGAPTQYF	TGTGCCAGCAGCTTAGGAGCTGGGCGGGGGGCACCAACCCAGTACTTC	TRBD2	NA	TRBV7-2	TRBJ2-5
CAISGLPKNEQFF	TGTGCCATTTCGGGACTCCCTAAGAATGAGCAGTTCTTC	NA	NA	TRBV24-1	TRBJ2-1
CASTRGSTDTQYF	TGTGCCAGCACCCGGGGGAGCACAGATACGCAGTATTTT	NA	NA	TRBV9	TRBJ2-3
CASSQGRETQYF	TGTGCCAGCAGCCAGGGTCGGGAGACCCAGTACTTC	NA	NA	TRBV7-2	TRBJ2-5
CASSDPGQGGLGGYTF	TGTGCCAGCAGTGATCCGGGACAGGGGGGATTGGGTGGCTACACCTTC	TRBD1	NA	TRBV28	TRBJ1-2
CASRNRVGNIQYF	TGTGCCAGCAGGAACAGGGTTGGAAACATTCAGTACTTC	NA	NA	TRBV6-5	TRBJ2-4
CAWSVQQGLGYTF	TGTGCCTGGAGTGTACAACAGGGGCTTGGCTACACCTTC	TRBD1	NA	TRBV30	TRBJ1-2
CASNGQGMNTEAFF	TGTGCCAGCAACGGACAGGGGATGAACACTGAAGCTTTCTTT	TRBD1	NA	TRBV6-5	TRBJ1-1
CASSYPRGQLNTEAFF	TGTGCCAGCAGTTACCCCAGGGGACAACTGAACACTGAAGCTTTCTTT	NA	NA	TRBV6-6	TRBJ1-1
CASSLQGAPGGNTIYF	TGTGCCAGCAGTTTACAGGGGGCTCCGGGTGGAAACACCATATATTTT	TRBD1	few	TRBV2	TRBJ1-3
CASSFPSVLSNEQFF	TGTGCCAGCAGCTTCCCTAGCGTGTTATCGAATGAGCAGTTCTTC	NA	NA	TRBV11-3	TRBJ2-1
CSASRDSNSPLHF	TGCAGTGCTAGTCGAGACAGCAATTCACCCCTCCACTTT	NA	once	TRBV20-1	TRBJ1-6
CASRSGQLTEAFF	TGTGCCAGCAGATCGGGACAGCTCACTGAAGCTTTCTTT	TRBD1	NA	TRBV28	TRBJ1-1
CASSPQGRF	TGTGCCAGCAGCCCCCAGGGCCGCTTC	NA	NA	TRBV11-2	TRBJ1-2
CATSRDRGRQYF	TGTGCCACCAGCAGAGATAGAGGGAGGCAGTACTTC	NA	NA	TRBV15	TRBJ2-7
CASSLGPNTGELFF	TGTGCCAGCAGCTTGGGGCCGAACACCGGGGAGCTGTTTTTT	NA	NA	TRBV5-8	TRBJ2-2
CASSSGTSGSHYNEQFF	TGTGCCAGCAGTTCCGGGACTAGCGGGAGCCACTACAATGAGCAGTTCTTC	TRBD2	NA	TRBV10-3	TRBJ2-1
CASSTGQGINEKLFF	TGTGCCAGCAGTACGGGACAGGGGATTAATGAAAAACTGTTTTTT	TRBD1	NA	TRBV28	TRBJ1-4
CASSLRSRTDTQYF	TGTGCCAGCAGTTTGAGAAGCCGCACAGATACGCAGTATTTT	NA	once	TRBV28	TRBJ2-3
CASSPDRGANEQYF	TGTGCCAGCAGCCCCGATCGGGGGGCGAACGAGCAGTACTTC	NA	NA	TRBV28	TRBJ2-7
CASSSGTSGHTSYEQYF	TGTGCCAGTAGTTCCGGGACTAGCGGGCATACCTCCTACGAGCAGTACTTC	TRBD2	NA	TRBV19	TRBJ2-7
CASSQTTQGNSPLHF	TGTGCCAGCAGTCAAACGACACAGGGGAATTCACCCCTCCACTTT	TRBD1	NA	TRBV3-1/TRBV3-2	TRBJ1-6
CASGQFALPYGYTF	TGTGCCAGTGGACAGTTTGCCCTACCCTATGGCTACACCTTC	NA	NA	TRBV28	TRBJ1-2
CATSESGRNTGELFF	TGTGCCACCAGTGAAAGCGGGAGAAACACCGGGGAGCTGTTTTTT	TRBD2	NA	TRBV24-1	TRBJ2-2
CASSPLTSAGNNEQFF	TGTGCCAGCAGTCCCTTGACTAGCGCGGGAAACAATGAGCAGTTCTTC	TRBD2	NA	TRBV28	TRBJ2-1
CASRLAGFTDTQYF	TGTGCCAGTCGACTAGCGGGCTTCACAGATACGCAGTATTTT	TRBD2	NA	TRBV30	TRBJ2-3
CASSPPGSRADGYTF	TGTGCCAGCAGCCCTCCGGGATCCCGGGCGGATGGCTACACCTTC	NA	NA	TRBV3-1/TRBV3-2	TRBJ1-2
CASSQDLAGGPNEQFF	TGCGCCAGCAGCCAAGACCTAGCGGGGGGGCCCAATGAGCAGTTCTTC	TRBD2	once	TRBV4-1	TRBJ2-1
CASYRVPYEQYF	TGTGCCAGCTACAGGGTCCCCTACGAGCAGTACTTC	NA	NA	TRBV12-3/TRBV12-4	TRBJ2-7
CASRDRTSSGNTIYF	TGTGCCAGCAGAGATCGGACAAGCTCTGGAAACACCATATATTTT	NA	NA	TRBV6-5	TRBJ1-3
CASGFGGARGETQYF	TGTGCCAGCGGCTTCGGAGGGGCGAGGGGAGAGACCCAGTACTTC	NA	NA	TRBV2	TRBJ2-5
CASSVAGQRDTQYF	TGTGCCAGCAGTGTAGCGGGACAACGAGATACGCAGTATTTT	TRBD2	NA	TRBV2	TRBJ2-3
CASSQDHDQPQHF	TGCGCCAGCAGCCAAGATCATGATCAGCCCCAGCATTTT	NA	NA	TRBV4-3	TRBJ1-5
CASSLIGKGTEAFF	TGTGCCAGCAGTTTAATTGGGAAGGGGACTGAAGCTTTCTTT	NA	NA	TRBV28	TRBJ1-1
CASSPGSGVYNEQFF	TGTGCCAGCTCACCGGGTTCCGGGGTCTACAATGAGCAGTTCTTC	NA	NA	TRBV18	TRBJ2-1
CASRPAGFYEQYF	TGTGCCAGCAGACCCGCAGGGTTCTACGAGCAGTACTTC	NA	NA	TRBV2	TRBJ2-7
CASSLGGLVYEQYF	TGTGCCAGCAGTTTAGGGGGGTTGGTCTACGAGCAGTACTTC	NA	NA	TRBV27	TRBJ2-7
CASSFVSAQETQYF	TGTGCCAGCAGCTTTGTTAGCGCGCAAGAGACCCAGTACTTC	NA	NA	TRBV11-2	TRBJ2-5
CASSRWSSPFNQPQHF	TGCGCCAGCAGTCGGTGGTCCAGTCCCTTTAATCAGCCCCAGCATTTT	NA	NA	TRBV23-1	TRBJ1-5
CASSPGQGQRLGYEQYF	TGTGCCAGCAGTCCCGGACAGGGGCAACGCCTAGGGTACGAGCAGTACTTC	TRBD1	NA	TRBV27	TRBJ2-7
CASSLTSGSAGELFF	TGCGCCAGCAGCTTGACTAGCGGGAGTGCCGGGGAGCTGTTTTTT	TRBD2	NA	TRBV5-1	TRBJ2-2
CASSPGMQTGPSNYGYTF	TGTGCCAGCTCACCGGGTATGCAGACAGGTCCCTCTAACTATGGCTACACCTTC	NA	NA	TRBV18	TRBJ1-2
CASSLEGGGQPQHF	TGTGCCAGCAGTTTAGAGGGGGGGGGACAGCCCCAGCATTTT	NA	NA	TRBV27	TRBJ1-5
CATSDRGWEQFF	TGTGCCACCAGTGATCGAGGTTGGGAGCAGTTCTTC	NA	NA	TRBV24-1	TRBJ2-1
CASSRGAGGRYF	TGTGCCAGCAGCCGCGGGGCGGGAGGGCGGTACTTC	TRBD2	once	TRBV5-6	TRBJ2-7
CASSSHGGANYGYTF	TGTGCCAGTAGTTCCCATGGCGGAGCTAACTATGGCTACACCTTC	NA	NA	TRBV19	TRBJ1-2
CASSLYPGTFTEAFF	TGCGCCAGCAGCCTATACCCCGGGACTTTCACTGAAGCTTTCTTT	NA	NA	TRBV4-1	TRBJ1-1
CATSEASGTTEQYF	TGTGCCACCAGTGAGGCTAGCGGGACTACCGAGCAGTACTTC	TRBD2	once	TRBV24-1	TRBJ2-7